The present T cell receptor (beta chain) was sequenced within a study of blood T cell repertoires in COVID-19. Study overall: The samples span acute and convalescent COVID-19 from the United States, Italy and Spain.

Using immunoSEQ multiplex PCR, the repertoire was profiled, and TCRdb retains in-frame clones only, with some absent. Here the sample spans around 97,000 clones, roughly 84% being singletons. Germline CDR1 SGHDN, CDR2 FVKESK. CDR3 length: 13 amino acids. V was pared by 4 bases and J by 6 bases, with 13 bases between. The chain couples TRBV14 to TRBJ2-7; D gene ambiguous. This TCR was recovered from a human donor in a cohort sampled during active or convalescent COVID-19. The sample comprised peripheral blood. CDR3 protein: CASSPQVALEQYF. CDR3 nucleotide sequence: TGTGCCAGCAGCCCCCAAGTAGCCCTCGAGCAGTACTTC.